Below, 26 T cell receptor beta chains from the same sample are listed, as sequenced in a study of glioma-infiltrating T cells. The iRepertoire nested amplicon-rescue multiplex PCR amplified TCR alpha and beta CDR3s from RNA. Via MiXCR, TCRdb re-called the multiplex PCR reads, giving one row per CDR3 protein. The sample shows approximately 3,200 distinct CDR3 sequences, roughly two fifths of them seen only once. Material: glioma tissue, nonneoplastic brain tissue, or PBMCs (not recorded which). The receptors stem from a human donor with low-grade glioma or glioblastoma, undergoing nonglioma brain surgery, or in good health (not recorded which).

CDR3 residues: CASGRNEMLINTEGNEQFF. The CDR3 region has the DNA TGTGCCAGCGGGAGAAACGAGATGCTCATTAACACTGAAGGCAATGAGCAGTTCTTC. The chain links TRBV27 to TRBJ2-1; a weak D match, TRBD2 (5 bases). This CDR3 is 19 amino acids long. CDR1 and CDR2 (germline): MNHEY, SMNVEV (reference sequence). The germline V and J ends were trimmed by 8 bases and 6 bases, with 32 bases remaining between them.

In its sample, this clonotype is medium-sized. This chain joins TRBV7-8 and TRBJ1-4; D unclear. Germline values: CDR1 SGHVS, CDR2 FQNEAQ. This CDR3 contains 12 residues. V was clipped by 5 bases and J by 7 bases, with 8 bases between them. The CDR3 DNA sequence: TGTGCCAGCAGCCTCGATAGTGAAAAACTGTTTTTT. This sequence encodes CASSLDSEKLFF.

By share, this clonotype counts as medium-sized (0.01 to 0.1%). Since a much larger clone is just one base distant, this may be a read error. The V call is TRBV6-2 or TRBV6-3, the J call TRBJ2-7; D call uncertain. Trimming took off 2 bases at V and 5 bases at J, with 13 bases between the two ends. CDR3 length: 14 residues. In germline, CDR1 is MNHEY, CDR2 SVGEGT. CDR3 nucleotides: TGTGCCAGCAGTTACGTGGGGAACCCTAACGAGCAGTACTTC. Translating it yields CASSYVGNPNEQYF.

This clonotype is judged medium-sized. The genes are TRBV4-1 and TRBJ2-1; D unclear. This CDR3 is built from 12 residues. Germline CDR1 and CDR2: MGHRA and YSYEKL. The germline V and J ends were trimmed by 4 bases and 7 bases, with 8 bases remaining between them. The CDR3 loop is CASSRLSNEQFF. The CDR3 nucleotides read TGCGCCAGCAGCCGTTTGAGTAATGAGCAGTTCTTC.

As to this clonotype: Being one base from a much bigger clone, this may be a read error. This chain joins TRBV3-1 and TRBJ2-7; 9 bases map to TRBD1. The CDR3 runs 15 residues. Per the germline V gene, CDR1 is LGHDT and CDR2 is YNNKEL (reference sequence). This chain's CDR3 is CASIQVDRGSSEQYF. The DNA for the CDR3 is TGTGCCAGCATCCAAGTGGACAGGGGTTCCTCCGAGCAGTACTTC.

The chain links TRBV11-2 to TRBJ2-5; D is undetermined. CDR3 size: 14 residues. The germline gives CDR1 SGHAT, CDR2 FQNNGV. Trimming removed 6 bases from V and 4 bases from J, with 15 bases in between. The DNA of the CDR3 is TGTGCCAGCAGTGCGTTAGGCCCCACAGAGACCCAGTACTTC. Protein product: CASSALGPTETQYF.

This clonotype was detected once. The V call is TRBV6-2 or TRBV6-3, the J call TRBJ2-3; TRBD2 agrees at 7 bases. Germline CDR1 MNHEY, CDR2 SVGEGT. J was trimmed by 5 bases and V by 6 bases; bases with no gene match: 8. This CDR3 is built from 14 residues. This CDR3 is CASRLGTIGDTQYF. The CDR3 nucleotides are TGTGCCAGCAGACTTGGGACTATTGGAGATACGCAGTATTTT.

This clonotype was found many times. V and J are TRBV12-3 or TRBV12-4 and TRBJ2-1, with 7 nucleotides matching TRBD2. The V gene end was trimmed by 3 bases and the J gene end by 5 bases; junction bases not matched to a gene: 1. The CDR3 runs to 13 residues. CDR3 loop: CASSFGRDNEQFF. The CDR3 DNA reads as TGTGCCAGCAGTTTTGGGAGGGACAATGAGCAGTTCTTC.

CDR3 nucleotides: TGTGCCAGCAGTTTACGGGGAAGGGAGGAGACCCAGTACTTC. Its translation: CASSLRGREETQYF. The chain carries TRBV27 and TRBJ2-5, with D possibly being TRBD2 (5 bases). Germline V lookup: CDR1 MNHEY, CDR2 SMNVEV (reference sequence). V was pared by 2 bases and J by 5 bases, with 12 bases between. The CDR3 has 14 residues.

This clonotype was counted ten times or more. This chain connects TRBV28 to TRBJ2-7; D gene uncertain. V lost 6 bases, J lost 3 bases, and 15 bases lay in between. The CDR3 loop spans 14 amino acids. The germline V gene has CDR1 MDHEN and CDR2 SYDVKM. The chain's CDR3 is CASSRPEQHYEQYF. Written as DNA, the CDR3 is TGTGCCAGCAGCAGGCCCGAGCAGCACTACGAGCAGTACTTC.

This clonotype ranks as medium-sized. This chain joins TRBV6-2 or TRBV6-3 and TRBJ2-1; 10 bases match TRBD2. The CDR3 is 15 residues long. The ends lost 10 bases at V and 5 bases at J; junction bases unmatched: 11. Germline assignment: CDR1 MNHEY and CDR2 SVGEGT. The CDR3 spells CATDDSGRSNNEQFF. The CDR3 DNA reads as TGTGCCACCGACGATAGCGGGAGGTCAAACAATGAGCAGTTCTTC.

Sample share makes this clonotype large. This rearrangement joins TRBV6-2 or TRBV6-3 to TRBJ1-1, with a tentative D call TRBD1 (5 bases). Germline CDR1 MNHEY, CDR2 SVGEGT. The CDR3 is made up of 13 amino acids. V was clipped by 6 bases and J by 3 bases, with 11 bases between them. The CDR3 is CASRGESHTEAFF. The CDR3 nucleotides are TGTGCCAGCAGGGGGGAATCTCACACTGAAGCTTTCTTT.

This clonotype was seen ten or more times. The chain carries TRBV5-1 and TRBJ1-2, with D unresolved. V lost 2 bases to trimming and J lost 0 bases, with 8 bases between them. The CDR3 totals 14 residues. Germline V lookup: CDR1 SGHRS, CDR2 YFSETQ. The CDR3 loop reads CASSLKSANYGYTF. In DNA, the CDR3 is TGCGCCAGCAGCTTAAAGTCGGCTAACTATGGCTACACCTTC.

This clonotype was recorded once. The CDR3 sequence: CASGVGPGANVLTF. DNA of the CDR3: TGTGCCAGCGGGGTCGGCCCTGGGGCCAACGTCCTGACTTTC. The rearrangement links TRBV6-1 to TRBJ2-6; D unresolved. There are 14 residues in the CDR3. In germline, CDR1 is MNHNS, CDR2 SASEGT. V lost 8 bases and J 2 bases, leaving 10 bases between the germline ends.

In its sample, this clonotype is medium-sized. V and J are TRBV20-1 and TRBJ2-5; D unresolved. Germline V gives CDR1 DFQATT, CDR2 SNEGSKA (reference sequence). V shed 1 base and J shed 5 bases, with 11 bases lying between them. CDR3 length: 13 amino acids. CDR3 sequence: CSARGPSRETQYF. The DNA of the CDR3 is TGCAGTGCTAGAGGGCCCTCCCGGGAGACCCAGTACTTC.

Of note for this clonotype: Because it lacks the conserved phenylalanine or tryptophan at the end, this CDR3 is likely a read error. Because the CDR3's place on the DNA is in doubt, the DNA is left out and the CDR3 is given as listed by TCRdb. The chain has TRBV6-2 or TRBV6-3 and TRBJ1-5. The CDR3 region is 15 residues in length, termini included. CDR1 MNHEY and CDR2 SVGEGT come from the germline V gene. The CDR3 protein is CATSYWASLNQPHHL.

This clonotype qualifies as medium-sized. The chain combines TRBV7-9 with TRBJ1-1; D gene ambiguous. The CDR3 runs to 17 residues. V was trimmed by 1 base and J by 0 bases, leaving 15 bases between them. Germline V gives CDR1 SEHNR, CDR2 FQNEAQ (reference sequence). In DNA, the CDR3 is TGTGCCAGCAGCTTAGATTGGCTTGGGAACATGAACACTGAAGCTTTCTTT. Protein: CASSLDWLGNMNTEAFF.

This clonotype is medium-sized within its sample. Written as DNA, the CDR3 is TGCACCGCCGCCCCTGATGGAAACACCATATATTTT. Translating it yields CTAAPDGNTIYF. This chain connects TRBV20-1 to TRBJ1-3; D unclear. Germline CDR1 reads DFQATT; CDR2 reads SNEGSKA (reference sequence). This CDR3 is 12 amino acids long.

By sample fraction, this clonotype is medium-sized. At one of its ends the junction is not consistent with the germline gene, which may arise from a read error. Written as DNA, the CDR3 is TGCCGATCGGGCCCCCCGAATGACTACGAGCAGTACTTC. Translation gives CRSGPPNDYEQYF. This chain uses TRBV28 with TRBJ2-7, with D unresolved. The V gene's germline CDR1 is MDHEN and CDR2 SYDVKM. This CDR3 has 13 amino acids.

In its sample, this clonotype was seen many times. The chain has TRBV18 and TRBJ2-7, with 7 nucleotides matching TRBD1. The J segment lost 0 bases and the V segment lost 3 bases, leaving 2 bases of the junction unmatched. The CDR3 contains 14 residues. Germline V gene data show CDR1 as KGHSH and CDR2 as LQKENI. The CDR3 DNA sequence: TGTGCCAGCTCACCGGACAGGAACTCCTACGAGCAGTACTTC. It codes for CASSPDRNSYEQYF.

Only one count was recorded for this clonotype. An end of the junction does not agree with germline; a read error may underlie this. V gene TRBV6-2 or TRBV6-3 combines with J gene TRBJ2-3; the match to TRBD1 covers 10 bases. From germline, CDR1 is MNHEY and CDR2 SVGEGT. The CDR3 has 15 residues. DNA for the CDR3: TGCGCCAGCAGAGTTGGGACAGGGGGCACAGATACGCAGTATTTT. Protein product: CASRVGTGGTDTQYF.

This clonotype is medium-sized within its sample. The chain couples TRBV27 to TRBJ2-1; D remains unclear. The germline V and J ends were trimmed by 3 bases and 5 bases, with 5 bases remaining between them. Germline CDR1 and CDR2: MNHEY and SMNVEV (reference sequence). This CDR3 region has 12 residues. In nucleotides, the CDR3 is TGTGCCAGCAGTTTCCGAGACAATGAGCAGTTCTTC. This encodes CASSFRDNEQFF.

The chain links TRBV20-1 to TRBJ2-1; TRBD2 aligns across 10 bases. Trimming at V came to 3 bases and at J to 8 bases, leaving 10 bases not matched to a gene. The CDR3 extends over 15 amino acids. Per germline, CDR1 DFQATT and CDR2 SNEGSKA (reference sequence). CDR3 sequence: CSASSSGGPGDEQFF. The CDR3 DNA is TGCAGTGCTAGTTCTAGCGGGGGACCGGGGGATGAGCAGTTCTTC.

With regard to this clonotype: This may come from a read error, since a much larger clone is one base off. V and J are TRBV6-1 and TRBJ2-2; 8 bases line up with TRBD2. This CDR3 is 18 amino acids long. Per germline, CDR1 MNHNS and CDR2 SASEGT. CDR3 DNA: TGTGTCACGAGGGGACTTTTATCGGGAGTAGCGGGACCCGGGGAGCTGTTTTTT. Protein: CVTRGLLSGVAGPGELFF.

This clonotype is classed as medium-sized. This CDR3 is CASSYRRWDEQYF. The DNA for the CDR3 is TGTGCCAGCAGTTATCGCAGGTGGGACGAGCAGTACTTC. V is TRBV6-1 and J is TRBJ2-7; no firm D call. The V end lost 5 bases, the J end lost 5 bases, and 13 bases lay between the germline ends. CDR1 is MNHNS, CDR2 SASEGT, per germline. The CDR3 is 13 amino acids.

To note about this clonotype: Just one base apart from a much larger clone, this may be a read error. This chain uses TRBV2 with TRBJ1-2, with TRBD1 matching over 7 bases. This CDR3 has 15 residues. The V gene's germline CDR1 is SNHLY and CDR2 FYNNEI. CDR3: CASSETGEGTYGHTF. The CDR3 DNA reads TGTGCCAGCAGTGAAACAGGGGAAGGGACTTATGGCCACACCTTC. Based on the CDR3 plus reference TRBV2 and TRBJ1-2, the full variable domain is EPEVTQTPSHQVTQMGQEVILRCVPISNHLYFYWYRQILGQKVEFLVSFYNNEISEKSEIFDDQFSVERPDGSNFTLKIRSTKLEDSAMYFCASSETGEGTYGHTFGSGTRLTVV.